This TCR beta chain was sequenced for a study of Ad26.COV2.S vaccination and SARS-CoV-2 variants. The treatment here: roughly 20 received Ad26.COV2.S at low or high dose, single or two shots; about 5 received placebo; per-sample allocation not given. Samples came from day 63 after the first vaccine or placebo injection. The CDR3 runs 19 residues. V lost 4 bases, J lost 8 bases, and 16 bases stayed unmatched. Germline V lookup: CDR1 SGHTA, CDR2 FQGNSA. Sequencing was performed with immunoSEQ multiplex PCR; in TCRdb, only in-frame clones are kept and a portion is missing. The table shows around 270,000 clones, with roughly nine tenths occurring only once.

The sequence came from a person aged 18-65 years who received the Ad26.COV2.S COVID-19 vaccine or a placebo. The chain joins TRBV7-2 to TRBJ2-1, with 14 positions matching TRBD2. The specimen was peripheral blood, collected in a trial of Ad26.COV2.S vaccine versus placebo. DNA for the CDR3: TGTGCCAGCAGCTCCCGACAATCGACTAGCGGGAGGGCTGAGGATGAGCAGTTCTTC. Its protein product is CASSSRQSTSGRAEDEQFF.